Listed below are T cell receptor beta chains from one sample, sequenced in a study of vaccination effects on CD4 cells after COVID-19. Libraries were prepared by immunoSEQ multiplex PCR; TCRdb keeps only in-frame clonotypes and omits some of them. Altogether around 30,000 clones are present, more than 65% being singletons, with the ten largest covering around 9%. Their antigens remain unidentified. Specimen: CD4+ T cells from PBMCs cultured with HCoV-NL63 spike peptides, collected after COVID-19 vaccination. The origin of the receptors is a human donor who received a COVID-19 vaccine. Both conserved end residues are part of each CDR3. D genes are given only for firm matches. Some rows have no size entry. The others give once, few or many, or a class for an expanded clone.

V,size,D,J,CDR3,DNA
TRBV10-3,medium-sized,NA,TRBJ2-1,CAISESEGQQFF,TGTGCCATCAGTGAGTCCGAGGGACAGCAGTTCTTC
TRBV5-1,NA,NA,TRBJ1-2,CASSLDGLNYGYTF,TGCGCCAGCAGCTTGGACGGTCTTAACTATGGCTACACCTTC
TRBV5-1,once,TRBD1,TRBJ1-4,CASSPGQASRGEKLFF,TGCGCCAGCAGCCCGGGACAGGCCTCGCGGGGTGAAAAACTGTTTTTT
TRBV25-1,NA,TRBD1,TRBJ1-2,CASSVSGQGVYSGYTF,TGTGCCAGCAGTGTCTCGGGACAGGGGGTTTATTCTGGCTACACCTTC
TRBV5-1,NA,TRBD1,TRBJ2-3,CASSPGQDTDTQYF,TGCGCCAGCAGCCCCGGACAGGACACAGATACGCAGTATTTT
TRBV6-5,few,TRBD1,TRBJ1-1,CASETGSNTEAFF,TGTGCCAGCGAGACAGGGTCGAACACTGAAGCTTTCTTT
TRBV20-1,NA,NA,TRBJ1-1,CSASREAWEGPSYTEAFF,TGCAGTGCTAGTAGAGAGGCCTGGGAAGGACCGTCGTACACTGAAGCTTTCTTT
TRBV7-8,NA,TRBD1,TRBJ1-2,CASSLGQGYGYTF,TGTGCCAGCAGCTTAGGACAGGGCTATGGCTACACCTTC
TRBV14,NA,NA,TRBJ1-1,CASSRWPKGRTEAFF,TGTGCCAGCAGCCGATGGCCGAAGGGGCGAACTGAAGCTTTCTTT
TRBV7-2,NA,NA,TRBJ1-5,CASSIQGQPQHF,TGTGCCAGCAGCATACAGGGTCAGCCCCAGCATTTT
TRBV19,NA,NA,TRBJ1-3,CASSIRAESSGNTIYF,TGTGCCAGTAGTATACGGGCCGAAAGCTCTGGAAACACCATATATTTT
TRBV6-1,NA,NA,TRBJ1-1,CASSEKSGMNTEAFF,TGTGCCAGCAGTGAAAAATCAGGCATGAACACTGAAGCTTTCTTT
TRBV5-1,NA,NA,TRBJ2-1,CASSSRGDDEQFF,TGCGCCAGCAGCTCCCGCGGGGATGATGAGCAGTTCTTC
TRBV2,once,TRBD1,TRBJ2-7,CASSDRPGGTYEQYF,TGTGCCAGCTCAGACAGGCCAGGGGGCACCTACGAGCAGTACTTC
TRBV3-1/TRBV3-2,NA,NA,TRBJ2-7,CASSQGTASYEQYF,TGTGCCAGCAGCCAAGGGACAGCCAGCTACGAGCAGTACTTC
TRBV19,NA,NA,TRBJ2-1,CASGQQTSFGEQFF,TGTGCCAGTGGCCAACAGACTTCCTTCGGTGAGCAGTTCTTC
TRBV5-6,NA,TRBD2,TRBJ2-7,CASSLGLAVSYEQYF,TGTGCCAGCAGCTTGGGCCTAGCGGTCTCCTACGAGCAGTACTTC
TRBV20-1,NA,TRBD1,TRBJ1-5,CSASSGTAGQPQHF,TGCAGTGCTAGTTCCGGGACAGCGGGTCAGCCCCAGCATTTT
TRBV2,few,TRBD1,TRBJ2-4,CASSWPGQGNIQYF,TGTGCCAGCAGTTGGCCGGGACAGGGAAACATTCAGTACTTC
TRBV11-2,NA,TRBD2,TRBJ2-3,CASSRGLAGAYLYTDTQYF,TGTGCCAGCAGCAGGGGACTAGCGGGAGCGTACCTTTACACAGATACGCAGTATTTT
TRBV4-1,once,NA,TRBJ1-2,CASSLGVSGPANYGYTF,TGCGCCAGCAGCCTTGGGGTTTCGGGACCAGCTAACTATGGCTACACCTTC
TRBV11-2,NA,NA,TRBJ2-1,CASILRGGGPYNEQFF,TGTGCCAGCATCCTACGAGGAGGGGGGCCATACAATGAGCAGTTCTTC
TRBV9,NA,TRBD2,TRBJ2-2,CASSVRGGGVSNTGELFF,TGTGCCAGCAGCGTAAGAGGTGGGGGGGTCTCGAACACCGGGGAGCTGTTTTTT
TRBV6-1,NA,NA,TRBJ1-3,CASSEAGSSGNTIYF,TGTGCCAGCAGTGAAGCGGGGAGCTCTGGAAACACCATATATTTT
TRBV19,NA,NA,TRBJ2-1,CASSVLDSSYNEQFF,TGTGCCAGTAGTGTACTGGATAGCTCCTACAATGAGCAGTTCTTC
TRBV5-4,NA,TRBD2,TRBJ2-1,CASRLSGTSGRINEQFF,TGTGCCAGCAGATTAAGTGGGACTAGCGGGAGGATCAATGAGCAGTTCTTC
TRBV5-4,NA,TRBD2,TRBJ2-3,CASSFQTSGGTDTQYF,TGTGCCAGCAGCTTCCAGACTAGCGGGGGGACCGATACGCAGTATTTT
TRBV19,once,NA,TRBJ2-7,CASSMLRGYEQYF,TGTGCCAGTAGTATGTTAAGGGGTTACGAGCAGTACTTC
TRBV4-1,NA,TRBD1,TRBJ1-4,CASRAKRTGGREEEKLFF,TGCGCCAGCAGAGCCAAGAGGACAGGGGGAAGGGAGGAGGAAAAACTGTTTTTT
TRBV11-2,NA,NA,TRBJ1-1,CASSLVVGGGNTEAFF,TGTGCCAGCAGCTTAGTAGTAGGGGGAGGGAACACTGAAGCTTTCTTT
TRBV7-9,NA,TRBD2,TRBJ2-1,CASSPTGLAGSDEQFF,TGTGCCAGCAGCCCGACCGGACTAGCGGGGTCCGATGAGCAGTTCTTC
TRBV24-1,NA,NA,TRBJ1-2,CATSDSRTGGYGYTF,TGTGCCACCAGTGACTCCCGGACTGGCGGCTATGGCTACACCTTC
TRBV6-4,few,NA,TRBJ1-6,CASSEFRGNSPLHF,TGTGCCAGCAGTGAATTCAGGGGTAATTCACCCCTCCACTTT
TRBV7-9,NA,NA,TRBJ2-5,CASSSGALETQYF,TGTGCCAGCAGCTCCGGGGCACTGGAGACCCAGTACTTC
TRBV24-1,NA,NA,TRBJ2-5,CATSAVSMYQETQYF,TGTGCCACCAGTGCCGTGAGTATGTACCAAGAGACCCAGTACTTC
TRBV15,NA,TRBD1,TRBJ1-4,CATSRDQGEEKLFF,TGTGCCACCAGCAGAGACCAGGGGGAGGAAAAACTGTTTTTT
TRBV12-3/TRBV12-4,NA,NA,TRBJ1-1,CASSWDTEAFF,TGTGCCAGCAGCTGGGACACTGAAGCTTTCTTT
TRBV7-9,NA,NA,TRBJ2-3,CASSRAPGSGTDTQYF,TGTGCCAGCAGCCGAGCCCCAGGGTCGGGCACAGATACGCAGTATTTT
TRBV27,NA,TRBD2,TRBJ2-7,CASSYRGLAGTYEQYF,TGTGCCAGCAGTTATCGAGGACTAGCGGGTACTTACGAGCAGTACTTC
TRBV25-1,NA,NA,TRBJ2-2,CASSEYIRGNTGELFF,TGTGCCAGCAGTGAATATATCAGGGGGAACACCGGGGAGCTGTTTTTT
TRBV2,once,TRBD1,TRBJ2-7,CASSMDRGRYEQYF,TGTGCCAGCAGCATGGACAGGGGGCGGTACGAGCAGTACTTC
TRBV25-1,once,NA,TRBJ2-7,CASSRSLGTYEQYF,TGTGCCAGCAGTCGGTCCCTAGGCACCTACGAGCAGTACTTC
TRBV19,NA,TRBD1,TRBJ2-2,CASSGTAVTGELFF,TGTGCCAGCTCAGGGACAGCCGTGACCGGGGAGCTGTTTTTT
TRBV6-5,NA,TRBD1,TRBJ2-5,CASIDWTGLDPQYF,TGTGCCAGCATCGACTGGACAGGCTTGGACCCCCAGTACTTC
TRBV5-1,NA,NA,TRBJ2-1,CASSIRQGFYNEQFF,TGCGCCAGCAGTATTAGGCAGGGATTCTACAATGAGCAGTTCTTC
TRBV10-3,NA,NA,TRBJ1-6,CAISGLSGKLGSPLHF,TGTGCCATCAGCGGATTGTCAGGAAAGCTGGGTTCACCCCTCCACTTT